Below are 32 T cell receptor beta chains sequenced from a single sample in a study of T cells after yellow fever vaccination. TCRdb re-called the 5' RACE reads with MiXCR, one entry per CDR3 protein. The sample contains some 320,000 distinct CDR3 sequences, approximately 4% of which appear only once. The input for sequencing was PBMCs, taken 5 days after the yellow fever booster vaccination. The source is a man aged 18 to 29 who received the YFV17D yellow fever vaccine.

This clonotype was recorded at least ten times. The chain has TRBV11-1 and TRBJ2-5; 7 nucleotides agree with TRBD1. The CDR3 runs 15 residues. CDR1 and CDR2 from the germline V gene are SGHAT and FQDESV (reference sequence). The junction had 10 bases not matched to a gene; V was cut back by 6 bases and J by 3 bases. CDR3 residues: CASRNRDRGEETQYF. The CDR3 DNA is TGTGCCAGCAGGAACCGGGACAGAGGGGAAGAGACCCAGTACTTC.

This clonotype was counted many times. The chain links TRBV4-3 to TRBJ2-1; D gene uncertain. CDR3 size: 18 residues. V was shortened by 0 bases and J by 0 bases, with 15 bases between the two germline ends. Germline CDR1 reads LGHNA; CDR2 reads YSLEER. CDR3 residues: CASSQDLTAPSSYNEQFF. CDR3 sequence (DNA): TGCGCCAGCAGCCAAGACCTGACGGCTCCAAGCTCCTACAATGAGCAGTTCTTC.

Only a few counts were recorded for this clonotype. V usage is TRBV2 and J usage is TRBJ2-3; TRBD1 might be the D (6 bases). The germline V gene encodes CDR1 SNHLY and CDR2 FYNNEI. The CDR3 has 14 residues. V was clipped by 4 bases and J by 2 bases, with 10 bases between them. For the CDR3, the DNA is TGTGCCAGCAGTGCTAGGACAGTCACAGATACGCAGTATTTT. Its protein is CASSARTVTDTQYF.

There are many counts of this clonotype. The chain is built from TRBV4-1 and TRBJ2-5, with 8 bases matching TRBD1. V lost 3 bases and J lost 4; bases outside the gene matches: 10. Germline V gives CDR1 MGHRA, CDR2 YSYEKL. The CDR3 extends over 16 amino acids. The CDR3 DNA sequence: TGCGCCAGCAGCCAGGGAGCACAGGGGGTCGGAGAGACCCAGTACTTC. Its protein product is CASSQGAQGVGETQYF.

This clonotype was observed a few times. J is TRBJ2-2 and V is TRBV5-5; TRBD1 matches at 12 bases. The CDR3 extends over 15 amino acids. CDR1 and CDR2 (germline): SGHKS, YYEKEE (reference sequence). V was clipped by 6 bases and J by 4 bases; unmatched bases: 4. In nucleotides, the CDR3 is TGTGCCAGCATCAAGGGACAGGGGGCCACCGGGGAGCTGTTTTTT. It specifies CASIKGQGATGELFF.

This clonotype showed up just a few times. In nucleotides, the CDR3 is TGTGCCAGCAGCCCGCCGGGCAGGGTAAATGGCTACACCTTC. It codes for CASSPPGRVNGYTF. The genes are TRBV7-2 and TRBJ1-2; TRBD1 might be the D (5 bases). Trimming cost V 5 bases and J 6 bases, with 16 bases left between them. Per germline, CDR1 SGHTA and CDR2 FQGNSA. The CDR3 has 14 amino acids.

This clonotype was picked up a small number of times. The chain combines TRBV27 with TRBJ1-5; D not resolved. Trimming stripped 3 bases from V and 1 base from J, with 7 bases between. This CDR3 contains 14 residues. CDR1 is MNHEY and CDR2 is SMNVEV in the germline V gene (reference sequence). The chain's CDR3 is CASSFLGSNQPQHF. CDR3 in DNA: TGTGCCAGCAGTTTTCTAGGCAGCAATCAGCCCCAGCATTTT.

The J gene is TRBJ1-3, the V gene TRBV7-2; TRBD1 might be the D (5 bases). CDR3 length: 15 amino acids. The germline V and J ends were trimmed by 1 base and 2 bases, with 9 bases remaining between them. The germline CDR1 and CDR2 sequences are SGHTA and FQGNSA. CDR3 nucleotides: TGTGCCAGCAGCTTAGTTGGGGGAACTGGAAACACCATATATTTT. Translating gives CASSLVGGTGNTIYF.

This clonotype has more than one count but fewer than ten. This CDR3 is CASSFRVTGELFF. CDR3 in DNA: TGTGCCAGCAGTTTTCGGGTAACCGGGGAGCTGTTTTTT. The chain couples TRBV12-3 or TRBV12-4 to TRBJ2-2; no clear D gene. The CDR3 has 13 residues. Trimming shortened V by 3 bases and J by 5 bases, and 7 bases separated the two germline ends.

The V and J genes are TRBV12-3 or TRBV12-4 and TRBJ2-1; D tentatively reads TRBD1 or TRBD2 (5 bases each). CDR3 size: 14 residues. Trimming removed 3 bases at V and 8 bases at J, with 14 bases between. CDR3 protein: CASSFQGGDDEQFF. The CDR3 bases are TGTGCCAGCAGTTTCCAGGGTGGGGACGATGAGCAGTTCTTC.

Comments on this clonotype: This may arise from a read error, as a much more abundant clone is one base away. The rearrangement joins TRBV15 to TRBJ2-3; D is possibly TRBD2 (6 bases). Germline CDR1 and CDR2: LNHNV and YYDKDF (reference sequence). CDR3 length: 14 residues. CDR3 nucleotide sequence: TGTGCCACCAGCGGAGACGGGAGCACAGATACGCTGTATTTT. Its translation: CATSGDGSTDTLYF.

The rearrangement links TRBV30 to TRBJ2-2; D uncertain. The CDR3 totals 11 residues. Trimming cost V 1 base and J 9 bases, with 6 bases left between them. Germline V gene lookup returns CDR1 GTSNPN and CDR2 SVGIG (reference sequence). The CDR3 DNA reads TGTGCCTGGAGTGCAGCCAGGGAGCTGTTTTTT. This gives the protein CAWSAARELFF. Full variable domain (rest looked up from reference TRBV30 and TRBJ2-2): SQTIHQWPATLVQPVGSPLSLECTVEGTSNPNLYWYRQAAGRGLQLLFYSVGIGQISSEVPQNLSASRPQDRQFILSSKKLLLSDSGFYLCAWSAARELFFGEGSRLTVL.

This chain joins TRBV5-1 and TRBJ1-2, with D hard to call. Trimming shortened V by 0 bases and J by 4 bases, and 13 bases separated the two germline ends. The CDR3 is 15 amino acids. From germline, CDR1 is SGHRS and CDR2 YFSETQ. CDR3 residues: CASSLGGVESYGYTF. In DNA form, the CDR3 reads TGCGCCAGCAGCTTGGGAGGCGTCGAGTCCTATGGCTACACCTTC.

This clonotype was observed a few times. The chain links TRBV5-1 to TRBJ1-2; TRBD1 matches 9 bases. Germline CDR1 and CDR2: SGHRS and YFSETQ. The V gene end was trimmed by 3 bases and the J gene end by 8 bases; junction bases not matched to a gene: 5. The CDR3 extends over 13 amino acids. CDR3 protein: CASSWGQGEGYTF. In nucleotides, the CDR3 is TGCGCCAGCAGCTGGGGACAGGGTGAGGGCTACACCTTC.

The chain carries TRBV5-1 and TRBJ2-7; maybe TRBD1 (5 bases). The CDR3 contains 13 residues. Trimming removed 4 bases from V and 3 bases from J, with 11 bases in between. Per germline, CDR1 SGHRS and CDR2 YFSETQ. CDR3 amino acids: CASSMDILYEQYF. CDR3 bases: TGCGCCAGCAGCATGGACATCCTCTACGAGCAGTACTTC.

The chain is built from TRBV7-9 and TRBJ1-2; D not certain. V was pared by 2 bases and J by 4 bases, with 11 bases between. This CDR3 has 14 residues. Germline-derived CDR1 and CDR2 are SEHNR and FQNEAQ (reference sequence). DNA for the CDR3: TGTGCCAGCAGCTTAAATTCAGAAACCTATGGCTACACCTTC. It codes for CASSLNSETYGYTF.

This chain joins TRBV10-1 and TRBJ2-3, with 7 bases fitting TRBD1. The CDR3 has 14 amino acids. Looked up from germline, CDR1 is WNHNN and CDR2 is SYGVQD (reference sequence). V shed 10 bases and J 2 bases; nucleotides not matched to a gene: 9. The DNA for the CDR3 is TGCGCCACCAGCACAGGGGACCACACAGATACGCAGTATTTT. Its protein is CATSTGDHTDTQYF.

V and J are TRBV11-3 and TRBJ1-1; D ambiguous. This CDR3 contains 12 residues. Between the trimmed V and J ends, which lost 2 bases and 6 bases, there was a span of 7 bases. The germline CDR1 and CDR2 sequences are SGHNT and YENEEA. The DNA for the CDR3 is TGTGCCAGCAGCTTACAAAACCCTGAAGCTTTCTTT. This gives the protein CASSLQNPEAFF.

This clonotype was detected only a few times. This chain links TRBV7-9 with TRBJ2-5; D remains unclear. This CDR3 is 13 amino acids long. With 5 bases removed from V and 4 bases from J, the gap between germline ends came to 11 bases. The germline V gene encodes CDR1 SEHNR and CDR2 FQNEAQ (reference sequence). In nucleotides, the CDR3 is TGTGCCAGCAGCCTCGACCTGGGAGAGACCCAGTACTTC. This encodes CASSLDLGETQYF. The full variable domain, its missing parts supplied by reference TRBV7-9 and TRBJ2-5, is DTGVSQNPRHKITKRGQNVTFRCDPISEHNRLYWYRQTLGQGPEFLTYFQNEAQLEKSRLLSDRFSAERPKGSFSTLEIQRTEQGDSAMYLCASSLDLGETQYFGPGTRLLVL.

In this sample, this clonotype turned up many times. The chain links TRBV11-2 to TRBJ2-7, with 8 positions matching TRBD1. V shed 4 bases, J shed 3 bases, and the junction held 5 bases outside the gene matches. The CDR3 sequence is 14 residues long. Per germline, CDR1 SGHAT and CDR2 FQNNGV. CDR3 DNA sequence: TGTGCCAGCAGCTCGGGACAGGTTTACTACGAGCAGTACGTC. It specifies CASSSGQVYYEQYV.

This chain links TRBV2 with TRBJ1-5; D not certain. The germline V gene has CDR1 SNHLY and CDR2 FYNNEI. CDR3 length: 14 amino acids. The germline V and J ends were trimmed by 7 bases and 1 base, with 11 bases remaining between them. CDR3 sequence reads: CASTPTNSNQPQHF. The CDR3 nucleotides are TGTGCCAGCACCCCGACGAACAGCAATCAGCCCCAGCATTTT.

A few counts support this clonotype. The CDR3 protein is CASSLVSGAYYGYTF. CDR3 sequence (DNA): TGTGCCAGCAGCTTAGTGAGCGGGGCGTACTATGGCTACACCTTC. This chain links TRBV7-2 with TRBJ1-2, with a tentative D call TRBD1 (5 bases). Trimming took off 1 base at V and 3 bases at J, with 12 bases between the two ends. This CDR3 has 15 amino acids. Looked up from germline, CDR1 is SGHTA and CDR2 is FQGNSA.

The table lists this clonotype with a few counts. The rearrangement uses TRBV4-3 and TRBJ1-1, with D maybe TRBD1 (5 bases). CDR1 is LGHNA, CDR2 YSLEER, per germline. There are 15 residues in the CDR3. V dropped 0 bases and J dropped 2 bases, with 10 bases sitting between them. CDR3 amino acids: CASSQDGGGNTEAFF. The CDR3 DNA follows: TGCGCCAGCAGCCAAGACGGGGGGGGAAACACTGAAGCTTTCTTT.

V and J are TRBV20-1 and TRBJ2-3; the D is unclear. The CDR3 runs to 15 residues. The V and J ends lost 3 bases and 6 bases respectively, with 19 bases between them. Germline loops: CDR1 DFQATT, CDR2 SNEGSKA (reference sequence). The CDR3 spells CSARKWVTRTDTQYF. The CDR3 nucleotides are TGCAGTGCTAGGAAGTGGGTAACAAGGACCGATACGCAGTATTTT.

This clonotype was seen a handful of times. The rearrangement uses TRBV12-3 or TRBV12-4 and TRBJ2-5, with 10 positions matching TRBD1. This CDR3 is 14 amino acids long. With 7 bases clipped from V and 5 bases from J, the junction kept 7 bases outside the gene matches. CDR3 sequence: CASTPGQGWETQYF. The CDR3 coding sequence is TGTGCCAGCACCCCGGGACAGGGGTGGGAGACCCAGTACTTC.

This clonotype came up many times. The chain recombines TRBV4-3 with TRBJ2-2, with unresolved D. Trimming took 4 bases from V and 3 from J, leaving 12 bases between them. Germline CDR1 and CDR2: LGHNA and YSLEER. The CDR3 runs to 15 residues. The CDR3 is CASSLYLPDTGELFF. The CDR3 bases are TGCGCCAGCAGCCTCTATCTTCCCGACACCGGGGAGCTGTTTTTT.

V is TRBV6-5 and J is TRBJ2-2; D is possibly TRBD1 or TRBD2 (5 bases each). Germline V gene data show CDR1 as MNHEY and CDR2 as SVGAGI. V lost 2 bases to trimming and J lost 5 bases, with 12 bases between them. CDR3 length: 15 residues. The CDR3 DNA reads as TGTGCCAGCAGTTACGGGGGACCGAGGACCGGGGAGCTGTTTTTT. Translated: CASSYGGPRTGELFF.

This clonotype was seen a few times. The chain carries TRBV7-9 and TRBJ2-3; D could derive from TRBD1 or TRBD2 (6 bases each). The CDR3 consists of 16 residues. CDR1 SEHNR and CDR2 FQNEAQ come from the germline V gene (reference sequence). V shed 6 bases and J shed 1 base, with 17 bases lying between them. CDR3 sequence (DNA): TGTGCCAGCAGTTCTCGTGGGGGGCGCGGCACAGATACGCAGTATTTT. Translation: CASSSRGGRGTDTQYF.

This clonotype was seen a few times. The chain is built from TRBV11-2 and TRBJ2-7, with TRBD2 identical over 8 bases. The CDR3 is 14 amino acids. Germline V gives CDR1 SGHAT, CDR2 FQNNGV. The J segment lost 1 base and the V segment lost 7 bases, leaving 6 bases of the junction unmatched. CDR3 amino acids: CASNTTGGSYEQYV. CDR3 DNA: TGTGCCAGCAACACGACGGGGGGGTCCTACGAGCAGTACGTC.

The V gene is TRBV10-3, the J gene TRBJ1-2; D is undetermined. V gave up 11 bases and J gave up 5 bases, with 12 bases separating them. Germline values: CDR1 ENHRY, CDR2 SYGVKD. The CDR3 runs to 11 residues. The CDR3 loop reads CASTNEYGYTF. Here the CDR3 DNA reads TGTGCCTCGACGAACGAATATGGCTACACCTTC.

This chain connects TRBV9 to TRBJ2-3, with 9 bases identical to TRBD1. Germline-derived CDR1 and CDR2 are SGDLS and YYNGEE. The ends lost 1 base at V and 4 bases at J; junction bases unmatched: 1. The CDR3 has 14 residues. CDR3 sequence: CASSVRTGADTQYF. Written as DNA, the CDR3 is TGTGCCAGCAGCGTACGGACAGGGGCAGATACGCAGTATTTT.

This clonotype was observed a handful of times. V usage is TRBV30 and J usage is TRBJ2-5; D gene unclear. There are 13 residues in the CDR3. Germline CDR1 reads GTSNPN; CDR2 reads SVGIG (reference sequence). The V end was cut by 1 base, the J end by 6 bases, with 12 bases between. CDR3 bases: TGTGCCTGGAGTGGTACGGGTTTGAAGACCCAGTACTTC. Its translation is CAWSGTGLKTQYF.